One sample yielded the 32 T cell receptor beta chains listed below, sequenced in a study of blood T cell repertoires in COVID-19. Method: immunoSEQ multiplex PCR; TCRdb's copy keeps in-frame clones and lacks some. Among over 60,000 clones listed, 70% to 85% were seen once. Sequencing used peripheral blood. All receptors come from a middle-aged man with COVID-19, enrolled during active disease.

This rearrangement joins TRBV5-6 to TRBJ2-2, with a possible D match to TRBD2 (6 bases). This CDR3 has 15 amino acids. CDR1 is SGHDT and CDR2 is YYEEEE in the germline V gene. Deletions cut 4 bases from V and 4 bases from J, with 14 bases between. The CDR3, as DNA: TGTGCCAGCAGCCGGCGGGGACTCTCCACCGGGGAGCTGTTTTTT. It encodes CASSRRGLSTGELFF.

The J gene is TRBJ2-6, the V gene TRBV3-1 (or the pseudogene TRBV3-2), with TRBD2 matching 10 bases. The germline gives CDR1 LGHDT, CDR2 YNNKEL (reference sequence). This CDR3 has 18 residues. Unmatched junction bases numbered 6, after V lost 1 base and J lost 3 bases. The CDR3 DNA reads TGTGCCAGCAGCCAAGTAAGCGGGGGGGCTGATGGGGCCAACGTCCTGACTTTC. Its protein is CASSQVSGGADGANVLTF.

J is TRBJ2-6 and V is TRBV5-4, with unresolved D. CDR1 and CDR2 (germline): SGHNT, YYREEE (reference sequence). The CDR3 covers 17 residues. V was clipped by 0 bases and J by 2 bases, with 12 bases between them. CDR3 DNA: TGTGCCAGCAGCTTGGAATCGGGTATCACTGGGGCCAACGTCCTGACTTTC. Residues: CASSLESGITGANVLTF.

The chain couples TRBV12-3 or TRBV12-4 to TRBJ1-2, with D uncertain. This CDR3 spans 11 amino acids. The germline V and J ends were trimmed by 8 bases and 5 bases, with 9 bases remaining between them. The CDR3 loop is CASLTYYGYTF. DNA of the CDR3: TGTGCCAGCCTGACTTATTATGGCTACACCTTC.

V is TRBV5-1 and J is TRBJ2-4; D remains ambiguous. The CDR3 covers 17 residues. The germline CDR1 and CDR2 sequences are SGHRS and YFSETQ. Trimming pared 0 bases from V and 1 base from J, leaving 14 bases between. CDR3 DNA sequence: TGCGCCAGCAGCTTGGATCGGGTCGGGTCGGCCAAAAACATTCAGTACTTC. This gives the protein CASSLDRVGSAKNIQYF.

V gene TRBV5-5 combines with J gene TRBJ2-1, with 7 bases aligning to TRBD2. The CDR3 consists of 15 residues. The trim removed 4 bases at V and 14 bases at J, leaving 18 bases unmatched. Germline assignment: CDR1 SGHKS and CDR2 YYEKEE (reference sequence). CDR3 in DNA: TGTGCCAGCAGCCCCAGCGGGACCCTCCGAAAGAGGGAGTTCTTC. It is translated as CASSPSGTLRKREFF.

V and J are TRBV6-1 and TRBJ1-2; no firm D call. CDR1 and CDR2 from the germline V gene are MNHNS and SASEGT. Trimming took off 3 bases at V and 7 bases at J, with 12 bases between the two ends. CDR3 size: 13 residues. CDR3: CASSDGPEGGYTF. The CDR3, as DNA: TGTGCCAGCAGTGACGGGCCGGAGGGTGGCTACACCTTC.

The chain has TRBV6-5 and TRBJ1-2; D is perhaps TRBD1 (5 bases). This CDR3 has 15 amino acids. Germline V gene sequence: CDR1 MNHEY, CDR2 SVGAGI. The V end lost 7 bases, the J end lost 0 bases, and 15 bases lay between the germline ends. The CDR3 reads CASNQRTPSNYGYTF. CDR3 nucleotides: TGTGCCAGCAACCAGAGGACACCTTCTAACTATGGCTACACCTTC.

This sequence joins TRBV2 and TRBJ2-3; tentative D call: TRBD1 (6 bases). This CDR3 is built from 15 residues. The germline CDR1 and CDR2 sequences are SNHLY and FYNNEI. V lost 6 bases to trimming and J lost 1 base, with 14 bases between them. CDR3 nucleotides: TGTGCCAGCAGGTGGGGGCAGGAACGCACAGATACGCAGTATTTT. Protein sequence: CASRWGQERTDTQYF. The full variable domain, rest sourced from reference TRBV2 and TRBJ2-3, is EPEVTQTPSHQVTQMGQEVILRCVPISNHLYFYWYRQILGQKVEFLVSFYNNEISEKSEIFDDQFSVERPDGSNFTLKIRSTKLEDSAMYFCASRWGQERTDTQYFGPGTRLTVL.

Regarding this clone: Different DNA sequences within this sample yield the same CDR3. The V call is TRBV4-1, the J call TRBJ2-7; TRBD2 matches at 12 bases. Germline V gene sequence: CDR1 MGHRA, CDR2 YSYEKL. The CDR3 runs 15 residues. Germline trimming cut 4 bases from V and 5 bases from J; bases unmatched to any gene: 6. The CDR3 sequence: CASSLPSGGAHEQYF. CDR3 DNA sequence: TGCGCCAGCAGCCTACCTAGCGGGGGGGCCCACGAGCAGTACTTC.

This clone has at least ten counts. This chain uses TRBV19 with TRBJ2-2, with 8 bases matching TRBD2. V was clipped by 3 bases and J by 4 bases; unmatched bases: 4. Germline assignment: CDR1 LNHDA and CDR2 SQIVND (reference sequence). The CDR3 contains 15 residues. CDR3 nucleotides: TGTGCCAGTAGTATCGGGACTAGTGTCACCGGGGAGCTGTTTTTT. This encodes CASSIGTSVTGELFF.

J is TRBJ2-7 and V is TRBV12-5; D not resolved. In germline, CDR1 is LGHNT, CDR2 FRNRAP. The CDR3 sequence is 12 residues long. V lost 2 bases, J lost 3 bases, and 5 bases lay in between. DNA of the CDR3: TGTGCTAGTGGTTTGCTTAACTACGAGCAGTACTTC. It is translated as CASGLLNYEQYF.

The chain has TRBV7-9 and TRBJ2-7, with 8 bases lining up with TRBD1. With V trimmed by 5 bases and J by 4 bases, 10 bases remained unmatched. The germline gives CDR1 SEHNR, CDR2 FQNEAQ (reference sequence). The CDR3 sequence is 15 residues long. CDR3: CASSALDRGKYEQYF. CDR3 DNA: TGTGCCAGCAGCGCCCTAGACAGGGGAAAGTACGAGCAGTACTTC.

The J gene is TRBJ1-6, the V gene TRBV19; tentative D call: TRBD1 (6 bases). V was trimmed by 3 bases and J by 6 bases, leaving 6 bases between them. The CDR3 is made up of 13 amino acids. The germline V gene encodes CDR1 LNHDA and CDR2 SQIVND (reference sequence). CDR3 protein: CASSIRGNSPLHF. CDR3 nucleotides: TGTGCCAGTAGTATCAGGGGTAATTCACCCCTCCACTTT.

This chain uses TRBV7-8 with TRBJ2-7; 7 nucleotides align to TRBD1. This CDR3 region has 11 residues. Germline V gene data show CDR1 as SGHVS and CDR2 as FQNEAQ. The V segment lost 5 bases and the J segment 7 bases; nucleotides outside the gene matches: 2. The CDR3 DNA sequence: TGTGCCAGCAGCCAGGGGGTGGAGCAGTACTTC. This sequence encodes CASSQGVEQYF.

This clone was counted once. This rearrangement joins TRBV2 to TRBJ1-2; D remains unclear. The V gene's germline CDR1 is SNHLY and CDR2 FYNNEI. The CDR3 has 12 amino acids. The ends were cut back, 8 bases at V and 2 bases at J, with 9 bases in the middle. The CDR3 DNA reads TGTGCCAGCGTACTAGCGAACTATGGCTACACCTTC. Protein product: CASVLANYGYTF.

The CDR3 loop is CASSQERRAGGGWYEQFF. In DNA form, the CDR3 reads TGCGCCAGCAGCCAAGAAAGACGGGCAGGCGGGGGTTGGTATGAGCAGTTCTTC. The chain couples TRBV4-1 to TRBJ2-1, with 7 bases lining up with TRBD2. CDR3 length: 18 residues. The germline CDR1 and CDR2 sequences are MGHRA and YSYEKL. V gave up 0 bases and J gave up 8 bases; unmatched junction bases: 16.

Turning to this clone: The junction departs from germline at one end; a sequencing error may be responsible. For the CDR3, the DNA is TGCAGTGCTAGTCCGCCGGGACAGAAAACAAGGGGGTTC. This gives the protein CSASPPGQKTRGF. V is TRBV20-1 and J is TRBJ1-2; 7 bases match TRBD1. This CDR3 comprises 13 residues. Looked up from germline, CDR1 is DFQATT and CDR2 is SNEGSKA (reference sequence).

This clone was seen only once. The chain has TRBV6-5 and TRBJ2-3; D is undetermined. The CDR3 has 14 amino acids. V was clipped by 0 bases and J by 0 bases, with 4 bases between them. Germline loops: CDR1 MNHEY, CDR2 SVGAGI. The CDR3, as DNA: TGTGCCAGCAGTTACTCCCGTAGCACAGATACGCAGTATTTT. This translates into CASSYSRSTDTQYF.

This clone was recorded once. This chain connects TRBV27 to TRBJ1-2, with a possible D match to TRBD1 (5 bases). This CDR3 has 14 residues. V lost 5 bases, J lost 5 bases, and 15 bases lay in between. Germline lookup yields CDR1 MNHEY and CDR2 SMNVEV (reference sequence). CDR3 in amino acids: CASSPTTQGYGYTF. CDR3 coding DNA: TGTGCCAGCAGTCCGACCACTCAGGGTTATGGCTACACCTTC.

The V gene is TRBV19, the J gene TRBJ2-7; D ambiguous. The CDR3 has 15 residues. V gave up 5 bases and J gave up 0 bases, with 14 bases separating them. Germline V gene data show CDR1 as LNHDA and CDR2 as SQIVND (reference sequence). The CDR3 region has the DNA TGTGCCAGTAGTCCCAAAACAGCACCCTCCTACGAGCAGTACTTC. Protein sequence: CASSPKTAPSYEQYF. The full variable domain, with the rest looked up from reference TRBV19 and TRBJ2-7, is DGGITQSPKYLFRKEGQNVTLSCEQNLNHDAMYWYRQDPGQGLRLIYYSQIVNDFQKGDIAEGYSVSREKKESFPLTVTSAQKNPTAFYLCASSPKTAPSYEQYFGPGTRLTVT.

The chain carries TRBV7-8 and TRBJ2-5; weak D call: TRBD2 (5 bases). Germline V gene data show CDR1 as SGHVS and CDR2 as FQNEAQ. The CDR3 is made up of 11 amino acids. Trimming pared 5 bases from V and 8 bases from J, leaving 9 bases between. DNA for the CDR3: TGTGCCAGCAGCCCCGAGGGTACCCAGTACTTC. This gives the protein CASSPEGTQYF.

This chain connects TRBV6-5 to TRBJ1-1, with a possible D match to TRBD1 (5 bases). The CDR3 is 15 amino acids. Germline CDR1 is MNHEY and CDR2 is SVGAGI. Deletions cut 1 base from V and 1 base from J, with 10 bases between. DNA for the CDR3: TGTGCCAGCAGTTACTTCGGGACTCAGAACACTGAAGCTTTCTTT. Translation: CASSYFGTQNTEAFF.

This clone has ten or more counts. J is TRBJ1-1 and V is TRBV9, with D uncertain. V was trimmed by 3 bases and J by 1 base, leaving 25 bases between them. The CDR3 sequence is 19 residues long. Germline loops: CDR1 SGDLS, CDR2 YYNGEE. The CDR3: CASSANPGAPHSGNTEAFF. In nucleotides, the CDR3 is TGTGCCAGCAGCGCCAACCCCGGAGCTCCACACTCCGGGAACACTGAAGCTTTCTTT.

This clone was seen once. This rearrangement joins TRBV7-6 to TRBJ1-1; D might be TRBD1 (6 bases). Germline V gene sequence: CDR1 SGHVS, CDR2 FNYEAQ. Deletions cut 5 bases from V and 3 bases from J, with 22 bases between. This CDR3 contains 17 residues. The CDR3, as DNA: TGTGCCAGCAGCCCCGCGACCGGGACAAATGGGCACACTGAAGCTTTCTTT. Translating it yields CASSPATGTNGHTEAFF.

This sequence joins TRBV11-1 and TRBJ2-7, with TRBD1 matching over 7 bases. The CDR3 is 15 amino acids. Losses at the gene ends were 6 bases for V and 4 bases for J; bases not matched to a gene: 12. The germline gives CDR1 SGHAT, CDR2 FQDESV (reference sequence). The CDR3 region has the DNA TGTGCCAGCAGTTACGACAGGGCAGGATCATACGAGCAGTACTTC. Translated, it gives CASSYDRAGSYEQYF.

This CDR3 reads CASSTRTSGDYEQYF. CDR3 in DNA: TGTGCCAGCAGCACTCGGACTAGCGGGGACTACGAGCAGTACTTC. The genes are TRBV4-2 and TRBJ2-7, with 12 bases that match TRBD2. The CDR3 length is 15 residues. Germline-derived CDR1 and CDR2 are LGHNA and YNFKEQ. Trimming removed 5 bases from V and 3 bases from J; junction bases left unmatched: 5.

This chain connects TRBV19 to TRBJ2-5; 9 bases align to TRBD2. The CDR3 covers 17 residues. The germline CDR1 and CDR2 sequences are LNHDA and SQIVND (reference sequence). Trimming at V came to 4 bases and at J to 2 bases, leaving 11 bases not matched to a gene. The CDR3 spells CASSRGLAGLEQETQYF. CDR3 DNA sequence: TGTGCCAGTAGTAGGGGGCTAGCGGGGTTAGAACAAGAGACCCAGTACTTC.

The rearrangement joins TRBV2 to TRBJ1-2, with a possible D match to TRBD1 (6 bases). V was shortened by 4 bases and J by 6 bases, with 9 bases between the two germline ends. In germline, CDR1 is SNHLY, CDR2 FYNNEI. CDR3 length: 12 residues. The CDR3: CASSVDRNGYTF. The CDR3 coding sequence is TGTGCCAGCAGTGTTGACAGGAATGGCTACACCTTC.

The rearrangement links TRBV28 to TRBJ1-1; TRBD1 might be the D (5 bases). The CDR3 contains 14 residues. The V and J ends lost 4 bases and 2 bases respectively, with 11 bases between them. CDR1 is MDHEN, CDR2 SYDVKM, per germline. This CDR3 is CASSYSGENTEAFF. Written as DNA, the CDR3 is TGTGCCAGCAGTTACTCGGGGGAAAACACTGAAGCTTTCTTT.

This clone has a count of ten or more. The V and J genes are TRBV5-4 and TRBJ2-3; D possibly corresponds to TRBD1 (7 bases). CDR3 length: 15 residues. The V and J ends lost 0 bases and 5 bases respectively, with 13 bases between them. Germline CDR1 reads SGHNT; CDR2 reads YYREEE (reference sequence). As DNA, the CDR3 is TGTGCCAGCAGCTTGGAGGTGCAGGGGGGAGATACGCAGTATTTT. Amino acid sequence: CASSLEVQGGDTQYF. Drawing the rest from reference TRBV5-4 and TRBJ2-3, the complete variable domain is ETGVTQSPTHLIKTRGQQVTLRCSSQSGHNTVSWYQQALGQGPQFIFQYYREEENGRGNFPPRFSGLQFPNYSSELNVNALELDDSALYLCASSLEVQGGDTQYFGPGTRLTVL.

The V and J genes are TRBV29-1 and TRBJ1-1, with 10 nucleotides matching TRBD1. In germline, CDR1 is SQVTM, CDR2 ANQGSEA. V lost 7 bases to trimming and J lost 14 bases; unmatched junction nucleotides: 10. CDR3 length: 11 residues. The CDR3 protein is CSGQGALSRFF. CDR3 in DNA: TGCAGCGGACAGGGGGCCTTGAGTAGGTTCTTT.